This T cell receptor beta chain was recorded in a study of blood T cells in healthy people across ages. This clonotype was recorded many times. What it binds is not known. V was shortened by 6 bases and J by 7 bases, with 7 bases between the two germline ends. The CDR3 consists of 12 residues. Germline V gene sequence: CDR1 SGHAT, CDR2 FQNNGV. Study-level points and caveats: Naive T cell percentage showed a strong correlation with TCR beta diversity.

A second PCR of 7 to 11 cycles used a sample-barcoded 5' primer and a J-beta primer mix. Sequencing recovered at least 3 million CDR3-containing paired-end reads from each sample. TCRdb itself ran the 5' RACE reads through MiXCR, one entry per CDR3 protein. Among around 790,000 distinct CDR3 sequences listed, under 45% were seen once. The rearrangement uses TRBV11-2 and TRBJ1-6; D gene uncertain. The sequencing sample was made of blood. The sequence was obtained from a man in his 60s in good health. The CDR3 DNA sequence: TGTGCCAGCAGTTTCCCCAATTCACCCCTCCACTTT. Its protein is CASSFPNSPLHF.